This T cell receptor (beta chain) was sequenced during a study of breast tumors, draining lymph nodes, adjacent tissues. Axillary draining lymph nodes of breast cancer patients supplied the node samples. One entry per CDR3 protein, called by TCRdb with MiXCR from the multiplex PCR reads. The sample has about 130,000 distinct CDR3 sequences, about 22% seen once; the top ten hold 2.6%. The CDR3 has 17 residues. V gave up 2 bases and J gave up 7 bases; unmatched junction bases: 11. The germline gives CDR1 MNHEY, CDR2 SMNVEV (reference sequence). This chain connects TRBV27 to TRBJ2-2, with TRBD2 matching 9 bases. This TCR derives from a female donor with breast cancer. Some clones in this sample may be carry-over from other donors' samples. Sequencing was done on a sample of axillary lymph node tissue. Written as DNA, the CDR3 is TGTGCCAGCAGTTTAATGAAGGCGGGAGGGCCAGGCGGGGAGCTGTTTTTT. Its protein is CASSLMKAGGPGGELFF.